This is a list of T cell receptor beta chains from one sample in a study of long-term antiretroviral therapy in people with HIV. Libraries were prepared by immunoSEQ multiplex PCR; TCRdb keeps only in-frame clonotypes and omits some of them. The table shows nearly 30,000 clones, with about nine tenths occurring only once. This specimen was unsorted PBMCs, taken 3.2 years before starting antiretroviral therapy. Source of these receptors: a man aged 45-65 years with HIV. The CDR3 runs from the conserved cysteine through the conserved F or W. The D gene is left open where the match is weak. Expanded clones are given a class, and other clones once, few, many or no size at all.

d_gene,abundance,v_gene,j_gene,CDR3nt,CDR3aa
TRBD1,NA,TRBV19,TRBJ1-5,TGTGCCAGTAGTACCCGGGACAGGGGTTCTCATCAGCCCCAGCATTTT,CASSTRDRGSHQPQHF
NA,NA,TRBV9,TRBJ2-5,TGTGCCAGCAGCGTAGTCGGGGGTTCAGAGACCCAGTACTTC,CASSVVGGSETQYF
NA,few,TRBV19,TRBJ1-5,TGTGCCAGTAGTATTGGTACAGGAAATCAGCCCCAGCATTTT,CASSIGTGNQPQHF
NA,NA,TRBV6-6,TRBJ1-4,TGTGCCAGCAGCCGACCCGGGACTAATGAAAAACTGTTTTTT,CASSRPGTNEKLFF
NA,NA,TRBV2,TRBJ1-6,TGTGCCAGCAGTTTCGGACGGAGAGATAATTCACCCCTCCACTTT,CASSFGRRDNSPLHF
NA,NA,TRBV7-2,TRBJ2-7,TGTGCCAGCAGCTCGGGTGGGTCTCTTTACGAGCAGTACTTC,CASSSGGSLYEQYF
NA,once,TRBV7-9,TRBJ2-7,TGTGCCAGCAGCTCAAATTACGAGCAGTACTTC,CASSSNYEQYF
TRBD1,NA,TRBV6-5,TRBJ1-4,TGTGCCAGTCGACACCGGGACAGTGGGGAAAAACTGTTTTTT,CASRHRDSGEKLFF
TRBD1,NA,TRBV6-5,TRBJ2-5,TGTGCCAGCAGAGACAGGGGGCGGGAGACCCAGTACTTC,CASRDRGRETQYF
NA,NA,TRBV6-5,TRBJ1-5,TGTGCCAGCAGTTACTCAGGGGGGTACAAGCAGCCCCAGCATTTT,CASSYSGGYKQPQHF
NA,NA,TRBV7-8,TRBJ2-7,TGTGCCAGCAGCTTAGCACGGGGCCCCTACGAGCAGTACTTC,CASSLARGPYEQYF
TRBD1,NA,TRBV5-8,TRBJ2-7,TGTGCCAGCAGCTTGGCCCCGGGACAGTTCTACGAGCAGTACTTC,CASSLAPGQFYEQYF
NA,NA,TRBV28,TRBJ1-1,TGTGCCAGCAGTTTAATAGGGGAAGGGGCCAAAGTTGAAGCTTTCTTT,CASSLIGEGAKVEAFF
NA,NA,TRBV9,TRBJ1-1,TGTGCCAGCAGCGTAAGGGACACTGAAGCTTTCTTT,CASSVRDTEAFF
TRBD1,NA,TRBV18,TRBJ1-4,TGTGCCAGCTCACCAAGACCGGGACAGATTAATGAAAAACTGTTTTTT,CASSPRPGQINEKLFF
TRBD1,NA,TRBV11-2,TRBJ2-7,TGTGCCAGCAGCCGGAGCCGGGGACAGGGTTCCTACGAGCAGTACTTC,CASSRSRGQGSYEQYF
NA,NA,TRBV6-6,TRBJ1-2,TGTGCCAGCAGTTCGGGGTCGGCAGGGAACTATGGCTACACCTTC,CASSSGSAGNYGYTF
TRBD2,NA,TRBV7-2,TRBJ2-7,TGTGCCAGCAGCTTGACTAGCGGGGAACGCGAGCAGTACTTC,CASSLTSGEREQYF
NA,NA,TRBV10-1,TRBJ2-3,TGCGCCAGCAGTCCCGGGGCAGGTACGCAGTATTTT,CASSPGAGTQYF
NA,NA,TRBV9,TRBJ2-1,TGTGCCAGCAGCCAGGACAGATATTACAATGAGCAGTTCTTC,CASSQDRYYNEQFF
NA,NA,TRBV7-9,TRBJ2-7,TGTGCCAGCAGCTCTCCCCCCGCGGGGACTCCCTACGAGCAGTACTTC,CASSSPPAGTPYEQYF
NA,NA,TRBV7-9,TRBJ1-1,TGTGCCAGCACCTCAAGGGGTCGCGGGAACACTGAAGCTTTCTTT,CASTSRGRGNTEAFF
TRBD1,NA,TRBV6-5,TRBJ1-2,TGTGCCAGCAGTCGCGACAGGGACTATGGCTACACCTTC,CASSRDRDYGYTF
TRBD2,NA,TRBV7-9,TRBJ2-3,TGTGCCAGCAGCCTTTCCCCGGGACTAGCGGGAGGGGGCACAGATACGCAGTATTTT,CASSLSPGLAGGGTDTQYF
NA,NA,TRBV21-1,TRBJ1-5,TGTGCCAGCAGCAAAACCATAACCGGAAATAATCAGCCCCAGCATTTT,CASSKTITGNNQPQHF
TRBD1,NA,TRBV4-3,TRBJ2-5,TGCGCCAGCAGCCAAGAAGGGATGGGGACAGGGCCCCAAGAGACCCAGTACTTC,CASSQEGMGTGPQETQYF
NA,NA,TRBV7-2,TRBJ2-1,TGTGCCAGCAGCTTAGTAACCTTCAATGAGCAGTTCTTC,CASSLVTFNEQFF
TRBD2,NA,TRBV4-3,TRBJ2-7,TGCGCCAGCAGCCAAGAAATTAGCGGGGACTACGAGCAGTACTTC,CASSQEISGDYEQYF
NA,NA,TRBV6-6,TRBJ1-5,TGTGCCAGCAGGTCTGCGGGCAGCAATCAGCCCCAGCATTTT,CASRSAGSNQPQHF
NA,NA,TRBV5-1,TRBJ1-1,TGCGCCAGCAGCTTGGACAACCCGAACACTGAAGCTTTCTTT,CASSLDNPNTEAFF
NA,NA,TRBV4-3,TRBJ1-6,TGCGCCAGCAGCCAAGATTGGGATTCACCCCTCCACTTT,CASSQDWDSPLHF
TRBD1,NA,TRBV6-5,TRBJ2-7,TGTGCCAGCAGTTACGCAGGGGGCTACGAGCAGTACTTC,CASSYAGGYEQYF
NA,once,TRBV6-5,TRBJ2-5,TGTGCCAGCAGTTACTCTCGCCAGGTACGACAAGAGACCCAGTACTTC,CASSYSRQVRQETQYF
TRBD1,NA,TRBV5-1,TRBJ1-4,TGCGCCAGCAGCCTCGGGACAGGGGGTGAAAAACTGTTTTTT,CASSLGTGGEKLFF
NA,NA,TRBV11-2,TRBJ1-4,TGTGCCAGCAGCCCCCCGTCGAACAATGAAAAACTGTTTTTT,CASSPPSNNEKLFF
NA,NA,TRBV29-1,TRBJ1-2,TGCAGCGTTGAGTCGACAGATTCGGAGGATGGCTACACCTTC,CSVESTDSEDGYTF
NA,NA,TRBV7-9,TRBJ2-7,TGTGCCAGCAGCTTAGCCGAGGAGGGGCGGCACGAGCAGTACTTC,CASSLAEEGRHEQYF
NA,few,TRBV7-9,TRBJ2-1,TGTGCCAGCAGCTTAGCGGGACGGGGTGAATTTTACAATGAGCAGTTCTTC,CASSLAGRGEFYNEQFF
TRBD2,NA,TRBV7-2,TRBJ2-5,TGTGCCAGCAGCCCTTGGACTAGCGGGGAGACCCAGTACTTC,CASSPWTSGETQYF
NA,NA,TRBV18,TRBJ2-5,TGTGCCAGCTCACCCAATGCCAGGGAGACCCAGTACTTC,CASSPNARETQYF
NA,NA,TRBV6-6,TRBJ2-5,TGTGCCAGCAGTTACTCGATGGAGGGTAGGGAGACCCAGTACTTC,CASSYSMEGRETQYF
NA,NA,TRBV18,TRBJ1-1,TGTGCCAGCTCACCGCGACAGGCCCAGGACGCTGAAGCTTTCTTT,CASSPRQAQDAEAFF